Listed here are 17 T cell receptor beta chains from one sample, sequenced in a study of blood T cell repertoires in COVID-19. TCRdb's copy holds only in-frame clones and misses some; the assay was immunoSEQ multiplex PCR. Here the sample spans about 160,000 clones, 79% being singletons. Sequencing was carried out using peripheral blood. These receptors were taken from a woman aged 55 to 70 with COVID-19, enrolled during active disease.

This clone was seen just once. The genes are TRBV2 and TRBJ2-7, with 10 bases matching TRBD2. The CDR3 extends over 13 amino acids. V gave up 8 bases and J gave up 5 bases; unmatched junction bases: 6. Per the germline V gene, CDR1 is SNHLY and CDR2 is FYNNEI. CDR3 in DNA: TGTGCCAGCCAGCGGGGGGGCCTAAACGAGCAGTACGTC. Amino acids: CASQRGGLNEQYV.

The gene calls are TRBV6-1 and TRBJ1-6; D is undetermined. From germline, CDR1 is MNHNS and CDR2 SASEGT. The V and J ends lost 1 base and 8 bases respectively, with 6 bases between them. The CDR3 sequence is 13 residues long. CDR3 coding DNA: TGTGCCAGCAGTGAAGACAGTTATTCACCCCTCCACTTT. Protein sequence: CASSEDSYSPLHF.

The V gene is TRBV4-2, the J gene TRBJ2-1; 14 nucleotides agree with TRBD2. The CDR3 sequence is 20 residues long. CDR1 is LGHNA and CDR2 is YNFKEQ in the germline V gene. V gave up 1 base and J gave up 0 bases; unmatched junction bases: 8. DNA for the CDR3: TGTGCCAGCAGCCAAGTTAGTAGACTAGCGGGGGGGAGCTCCTACAATGAGCAGTTCTTC. Translation gives CASSQVSRLAGGSSYNEQFF.

With regard to this clone: The junction does not match germline at one end; this may be a read error. The V gene is TRBV7-7, the J gene TRBJ2-1, with D possibly being TRBD2 (6 bases). Germline CDR1 is SSHAT and CDR2 is FNYEAQ (reference sequence). This CDR3 has 15 residues. CDR3 sequence reads: CASSRDGGSYNEQFF. For the CDR3, the DNA is TGTGCTAGCAGTCGTGACGGGGGCTCCTACAATGAGCAGTTCTTC. Full variable domain (missing parts from reference TRBV7-7 and TRBJ2-1): GAGVSQSPRYKVTKRGQDVTLRCDPISSHATLYWYQQALGQGPEFLTYFNYEAQPDKSGLPSDRFSAERPEGSISTLTIQRTEQRDSAMYRCASSRDGGSYNEQFFGPGTRLTVL.

The V and J genes are TRBV11-2 and TRBJ2-5; TRBD2 is a possible D gene (7 bases). V lost 3 bases and J lost 1, with 12 bases in between. Germline values: CDR1 SGHAT, CDR2 FQNNGV. This CDR3 has 15 residues. CDR3 DNA: TGTGCCAGCAGCTTTAACAGGGAGGGCCAAGAGACCCAGTACTTC. Protein: CASSFNREGQETQYF.

The V call is TRBV6-2 or TRBV6-3, the J call TRBJ1-2, with D possibly being TRBD1 (5 bases). Deletions cut 2 bases from V and 9 bases from J, with 19 bases between. The V gene's germline CDR1 is MNHEY and CDR2 SVGEGT. The CDR3 loop spans 15 amino acids. DNA for the CDR3: TGTGCCAGCAGTTACCCCCCGGGCAGGGCAAGTCGCTACACCTTC. As protein: CASSYPPGRASRYTF.

The chain links TRBV7-2 to TRBJ2-7; TRBD1 aligns across 9 bases. This CDR3 region has 14 residues. CDR1 and CDR2 from the germline V gene are SGHTA and FQGNSA. V shed 4 bases and J 0 bases; nucleotides not matched to a gene: 1. CDR3 protein: CASSWDRDSYEQYF. The CDR3 DNA is TGTGCCAGCAGCTGGGACAGGGACTCCTACGAGCAGTACTTC.

This chain links TRBV9 with TRBJ1-6, with D possibly matching TRBD1 (5 bases). The germline CDR1 and CDR2 sequences are SGDLS and YYNGEE. The CDR3 extends over 15 amino acids. V was cut by 0 bases and J by 8 bases, with 12 bases left in between. The CDR3 coding sequence is TGTGCCAGCAGCGTAGTAGGGGCCCACGATTCACCCCTCCACTTT. This translates into CASSVVGAHDSPLHF.

CDR3 amino acids: CASSMAKGASLFF. Here the CDR3 DNA reads TGTGCCAGTAGTATGGCTAAGGGGGCTTCTCTGTTCTTC. The V and J genes are TRBV19 and TRBJ2-1; TRBD1 agrees at 7 bases. Germline V gene lookup returns CDR1 LNHDA and CDR2 SQIVND (reference sequence). Trimming cost V 3 bases and J 15 bases; bases outside gene matches: 11. CDR3 length equals 13 residues.

The chain is built from TRBV7-9 and TRBJ2-7, with 7 bases lining up with TRBD1. This CDR3 is built from 17 residues. Germline lookup yields CDR1 SEHNR and CDR2 FQNEAQ (reference sequence). Trimming cost V 7 bases and J 0 bases; bases outside gene matches: 15. The CDR3 nucleotides are TGTGCCAGCATCAGCAAGACAGGGCGTCCACTCTCCTACGAGCAGTACGTC. Protein sequence: CASISKTGRPLSYEQYV.

This chain joins TRBV9 and TRBJ2-7, with 7 nucleotides matching TRBD2. Germline-derived CDR1 and CDR2 are SGDLS and YYNGEE. The junction had 3 bases not matched to a gene; V was cut back by 3 bases and J by 0 bases. The CDR3 consists of 14 residues. CDR3 protein: CASSERGSSYEQYF. The CDR3 DNA sequence: TGTGCCAGCAGCGAACGCGGGAGCTCCTACGAGCAGTACTTC.

The chain has TRBV11-3 and TRBJ2-1; no definite D call. This CDR3 has 13 residues. The germline CDR1 and CDR2 sequences are SGHNT and YENEEA. Between the trimmed V and J ends, which lost 2 bases and 5 bases, there was a span of 7 bases. DNA of the CDR3: TGTGCCAGCAGCTTAAACAGAAACAATGAGCAGTTCTTC. This encodes CASSLNRNNEQFF.

The DNA of the CDR3 is TGTGCCAGCAGCTTAGACCTGACAGGGGGCTTCGGGGAGCTGTTTTTT. It encodes CASSLDLTGGFGELFF. The chain couples TRBV7-6 to TRBJ2-2, with 10 bases aligning to TRBD1. CDR1 and CDR2 from the germline V gene are SGHVS and FNYEAQ. The V and J ends lost 1 base and 7 bases, in that order; junction bases with no gene match: 6. This CDR3 comprises 16 residues.

The chain recombines TRBV24-1 with TRBJ2-3; weak D call: TRBD2 (5 bases). V shed 9 bases and J shed 3 bases, with 9 bases lying between them. The CDR3 runs to 12 residues. Per germline, CDR1 KGHDR and CDR2 SFDVKD. In DNA form, the CDR3 reads TGTGCCACCTGCGGGTCTACAGATACGCAGTATTTT. Amino acid sequence: CATCGSTDTQYF.

V gene TRBV4-2 combines with J gene TRBJ2-1; TRBD2 matches at 9 bases. With V trimmed by 5 bases and J by 0 bases, 2 bases remained unmatched. CDR3 length: 15 amino acids. Germline V CDR1 and CDR2: LGHNA, YNFKEQ. The CDR3 region has the DNA TGTGCCAGCAGCAGCGGGGGGAGCTCCTACAATGAGCAGTTCTTC. The encoded protein is CASSSGGSSYNEQFF.

The CDR3 DNA sequence: TGTGCCAGCAGTGATCGACAGGGACATGGCGAGCAGTACTTC. Translation gives CASSDRQGHGEQYF. The V call is TRBV6-1, the J call TRBJ2-7; 7 nucleotides match TRBD1. This CDR3 spans 14 amino acids. CDR1 and CDR2 (germline): MNHNS, SASEGT. Trimming removed 3 bases from V and 6 bases from J; junction bases left unmatched: 8.

The rearrangement links TRBV5-1 to TRBJ2-5; 12 bases line up with TRBD2. Trimming cost V 3 bases and J 3 bases; bases outside gene matches: 12. CDR3 size: 18 residues. In germline, CDR1 is SGHRS, CDR2 YFSETQ. The CDR3 region is CASSSRPTSGGTKETQYF. CDR3 bases: TGCGCCAGCAGCTCAAGACCGACTAGCGGGGGAACTAAAGAGACCCAGTACTTC.